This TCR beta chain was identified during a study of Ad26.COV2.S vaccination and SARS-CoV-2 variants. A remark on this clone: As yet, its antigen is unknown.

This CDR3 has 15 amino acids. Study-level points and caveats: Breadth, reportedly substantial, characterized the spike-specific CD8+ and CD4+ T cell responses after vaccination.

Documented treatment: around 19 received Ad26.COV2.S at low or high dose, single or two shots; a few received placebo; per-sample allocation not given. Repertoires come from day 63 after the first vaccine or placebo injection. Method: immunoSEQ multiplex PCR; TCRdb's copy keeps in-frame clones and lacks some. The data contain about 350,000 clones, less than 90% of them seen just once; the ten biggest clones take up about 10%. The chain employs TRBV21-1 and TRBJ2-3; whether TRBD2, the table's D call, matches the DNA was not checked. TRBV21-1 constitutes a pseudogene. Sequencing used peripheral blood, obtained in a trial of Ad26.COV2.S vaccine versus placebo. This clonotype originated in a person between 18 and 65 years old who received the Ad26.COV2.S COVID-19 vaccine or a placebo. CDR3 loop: CASSKQRESSDTQYF. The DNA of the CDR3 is TGTGCCAGCAGCAAACAGCGGGAATCGAGCGATACGCAGTATTTT.